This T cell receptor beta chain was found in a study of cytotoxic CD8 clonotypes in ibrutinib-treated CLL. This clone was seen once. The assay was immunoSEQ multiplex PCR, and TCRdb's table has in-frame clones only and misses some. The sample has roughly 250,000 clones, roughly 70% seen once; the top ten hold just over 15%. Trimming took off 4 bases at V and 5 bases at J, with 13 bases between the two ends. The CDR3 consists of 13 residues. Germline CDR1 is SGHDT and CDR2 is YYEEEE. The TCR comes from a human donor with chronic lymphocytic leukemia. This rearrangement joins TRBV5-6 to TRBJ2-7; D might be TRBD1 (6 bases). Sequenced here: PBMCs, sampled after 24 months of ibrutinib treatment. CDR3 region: CASSPSGVHEQYF. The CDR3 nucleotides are TGTGCCAGCAGCCCCTCAGGGGTCCACGAGCAGTACTTC.